Sequencing of this TCR beta chain was carried out in a study of T cell responses to AZD1222 COVID-19 vaccine. Findings of the study overall: Once two AZD1222 doses were given, Spike-specific TCR breadth and depth went up. Across spike, vaccine-associated CD4 TCRs were found, dominant at 160-218 and 743-854. In the spike-specific TCR repertoire, nearly half reportedly target unmutated variant regions. Clonal diversity was possibly underestimated, and white British individuals and females predominated among donors.

CDR3 length equals 13 residues. V shed 2 bases and J shed 4 bases, with 7 bases lying between them. Germline CDR1 is SEHNR and CDR2 is FQNEAQ (reference sequence). Concerning this clone: Antigen unknown.

Using immunoSEQ multiplex PCR, the repertoire was profiled, and TCRdb retains in-frame clones only, with some absent. The sample lists 80,000 to 100,000 clones, roughly 85% occurring once. The chain employs TRBV7-9 and TRBJ2-3; D uncertain. The origin of this receptor is an adult who received the AZD1222 COVID-19 vaccine. The specimen comprised peripheral blood, sampled 28 days after the second AZD1222 dose. The chain's CDR3 is CASSLNEADTQYF. For the CDR3, the DNA is TGTGCCAGCAGCTTAAATGAGGCAGATACGCAGTATTTT.